The present T cell receptor (beta chain) was sequenced within a study of long-term antiretroviral therapy in people with HIV. Notes on the study in general: Documentation of ART adherence, viral resistance or therapy changes was absent.

Turning to this clone: What it recognizes is unknown.

They ran version v3.0 of the immunoSEQ assay at survey level. Sequencing was performed with immunoSEQ multiplex PCR; in TCRdb, only in-frame clones are kept and a portion is missing. The data hold about 16,000 clones, with about 86% observed a single time. The sequencing used unsorted PBMCs, collected more than 2.2 years before starting antiretroviral therapy. The TCR originated in a woman between 25 and 40 years old with HIV.

CDR3 amino acids: CASSRMGWEQYF. The CDR3 DNA follows: TGTGCCAGCAGCCGAATGGGATGGGAGCAGTACTTC. The chain uses TRBV7-2 and TRBJ2-7; D unclear. Germline CDR1 SGHTA, CDR2 FQGNSA. CDR3 length: 12 residues. The germline V and J ends were trimmed by 5 bases and 7 bases, with 12 bases remaining between them.